This entry lists 10 T cell receptor beta chains sequenced from one sample in a study of blood T cell repertoires in COVID-19. Only in-frame clones appear in the TCRdb table, and some are missing; sequencing was by immunoSEQ multiplex PCR. Here the sample spans 130,000 to 150,000 clones, around 85% being singletons. Sequences were obtained from peripheral blood. The receptors come from an older woman with COVID-19, enrolled during active disease.

The chain combines TRBV25-1 with TRBJ1-5; D unresolved. CDR3 size: 13 residues. Germline V CDR1 and CDR2: MGHDK, SYGVNS. V lost 5 bases to trimming and J lost 6 bases, with 11 bases between them. The CDR3 region has the DNA TGTGCCAGCAGTAGAGGCGGGATTCAGCCCCAGCATTTT. It specifies CASSRGGIQPQHF. Combining the CDR3 with reference TRBV25-1 and TRBJ1-5 gives the whole variable domain EADIYQTPRYLVIGTGKKITLECSQTMGHDKMYWYQQDPGMELHLIHYSYGVNSTEKGDLSSESTVSRIRTEHFPLTLESARPSHTSQYLCASSRGGIQPQHFGDGTRLSIL.

Turning to this clone: Other DNA sequences within the sample encode an identical CDR3. V and J are TRBV18 and TRBJ1-4, with 7 positions matching TRBD1. CDR3 size: 15 residues. CDR1 and CDR2 from the germline V gene are KGHSH and LQKENI. Trimming at V came to 0 bases and at J to 5 bases, leaving 3 bases not matched to a gene. The CDR3: CASSPPPGQNEKLFF. The CDR3 DNA reads as TGTGCCAGCTCACCACCGCCGGGACAGAATGAAAAACTGTTTTTT.

This clone was observed a single time. The rearrangement uses TRBV11-2 and TRBJ1-1; TRBD1 matches at 8 bases. V trimming: 6 bases; J trimming: 2 bases; junction bases outside the gene matches: 5. CDR1 and CDR2 (germline): SGHAT, FQNNGV. The CDR3 is 14 amino acids. The chain's CDR3 is CASREDRENTEAFF. Here the CDR3 DNA reads TGTGCCAGCAGAGAGGACAGGGAAAACACTGAAGCTTTCTTT.

J is TRBJ1-2 and V is TRBV5-5; the D is unclear. This CDR3 is 18 amino acids long. CDR1 SGHKS and CDR2 YYEKEE come from the germline V gene (reference sequence). V was cut by 0 bases and J by 3 bases, with 21 bases left in between. The CDR3: CASSLGLRGVPRDYGYTF. CDR3 DNA: TGTGCCAGCAGCTTGGGCCTCCGGGGTGTCCCACGGGACTATGGCTACACCTTC. The full variable domain, its missing parts supplied by reference TRBV5-5 and TRBJ1-2, is DAGVTQSPTHLIKTRGQQVTLRCSPISGHKSVSWYQQVLGQGPQFIFQYYEKEERGRGNFPDRFSARQFPNYSSELNVNALLLGDSALYLCASSLGLRGVPRDYGYTFGSGTRLTVV.

This chain connects TRBV19 to TRBJ1-6; 12 nucleotides line up with TRBD1. The CDR3 has 15 residues. With V trimmed by 8 bases and J by 10 bases, 9 bases remained unmatched. The germline V gene encodes CDR1 LNHDA and CDR2 SQIVND (reference sequence). The CDR3: CASLEAGTGGSPLHF. In nucleotides, the CDR3 is TGTGCCAGTTTAGAGGCCGGGACAGGGGGCTCACCCCTCCACTTT.

This clone was counted between two and nine times. The CDR3 here is CASSQGLDPNEQFF. The CDR3 coding sequence is TGCGCCAGCAGCCAGGGACTAGACCCCAATGAGCAGTTCTTC. The chain carries TRBV5-1 and TRBJ2-1; TRBD2 aligns across 8 bases. Germline trimming cut 4 bases from V and 6 bases from J; bases unmatched to any gene: 6. The germline V gene has CDR1 SGHRS and CDR2 YFSETQ. This CDR3 contains 14 residues. The full variable domain, completed using reference TRBV5-1 and TRBJ2-1, is KAGVTQTPRYLIKTRGQQVTLSCSPISGHRSVSWYQQTPGQGLQFLFEYFSETQRNKGNFPGRFSGRQFSNSRSEMNVSTLELGDSALYLCASSQGLDPNEQFFGPGTRLTVL.

The chain joins TRBV15 to TRBJ2-3; a possible D gene is TRBD1 (5 bases). This CDR3 is 15 amino acids long. V lost 0 bases and J lost 6, with 13 bases in between. Germline V CDR1 and CDR2: LNHNV, YYDKDF (reference sequence). CDR3 loop: CATSRDLSRVDTQYF. The CDR3 nucleotides read TGTGCCACCAGCAGAGATCTGTCCAGGGTCGATACGCAGTATTTT.

The CDR3 is CASSTSGENIQYF. Written as DNA, the CDR3 is TGTGCCAGCAGTACTAGCGGGGAAAACATTCAGTACTTC. The chain has TRBV6-5 and TRBJ2-4, with 10 bases that match TRBD2. Germline lookup yields CDR1 MNHEY and CDR2 SVGAGI. This CDR3 spans 13 amino acids. J was trimmed by 5 bases and V by 5 bases; bases with no gene match: 0.

The gene calls are TRBV6-1 and TRBJ2-3, with TRBD2 matching 8 bases. V was clipped by 4 bases and J by 2 bases; unmatched bases: 11. The CDR3 spans 17 residues. Germline V CDR1 and CDR2: MNHNS, SASEGT. CDR3 coding DNA: TGTGCCAGCAGTGGAGTGTTGGGCGGGGGGACCACAGATACGCAGTATTTT. It encodes CASSGVLGGGTTDTQYF.

The V and J genes are TRBV13 and TRBJ1-6; TRBD1 matches 7 bases. Trimming removed 1 base from V and 11 bases from J; junction bases left unmatched: 8. Germline V CDR1 and CDR2: PRHDT, FYEKMQ (reference sequence). There are 15 residues in the CDR3. As DNA, the CDR3 is TGTGCCAGCAGCTTAGAGGGGGAAAGGGGGCCACCCCTCCACTTT. Translation gives CASSLEGERGPPLHF. The complete variable domain, with remaining parts taken from reference TRBV13 and TRBJ1-6, reads AAGVIQSPRHLIKEKRETATLKCYPIPRHDTVYWYQQGPGQDPQFLISFYEKMQSDKGSIPDRFSAQQFSDYHSELNMSSLELGDSALYFCASSLEGERGPPLHFGNGTRLTVT.